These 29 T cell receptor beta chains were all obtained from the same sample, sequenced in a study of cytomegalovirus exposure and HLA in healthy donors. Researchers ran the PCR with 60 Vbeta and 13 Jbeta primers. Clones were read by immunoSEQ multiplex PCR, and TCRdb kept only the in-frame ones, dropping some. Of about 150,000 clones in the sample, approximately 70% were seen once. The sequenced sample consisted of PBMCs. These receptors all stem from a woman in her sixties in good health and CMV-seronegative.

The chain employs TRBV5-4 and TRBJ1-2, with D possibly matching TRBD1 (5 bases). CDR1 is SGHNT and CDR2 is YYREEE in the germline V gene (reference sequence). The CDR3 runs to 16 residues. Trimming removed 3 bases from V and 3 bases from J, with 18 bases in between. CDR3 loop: CASSSGGGGRHYGYTF. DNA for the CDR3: TGTGCCAGCAGCTCGGGGGGGGGAGGACGACACTATGGCTACACCTTC. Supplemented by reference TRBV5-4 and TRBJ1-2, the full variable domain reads ETGVTQSPTHLIKTRGQQVTLRCSSQSGHNTVSWYQQALGQGPQFIFQYYREEENGRGNFPPRFSGLQFPNYSSELNVNALELDDSALYLCASSSGGGGRHYGYTFGSGTRLTVV.

DNA for the CDR3: TGTGCCAGCTCACCACCGGGGACAGGGGAAAAACTGTTTTTT. It translates to CASSPPGTGEKLFF. This chain uses TRBV18 with TRBJ1-4; TRBD1 agrees at 9 bases. Germline CDR1 and CDR2: KGHSH and LQKENI. J lost 8 bases, V lost 0 bases, and 1 base had no gene match. The CDR3 runs 14 residues.

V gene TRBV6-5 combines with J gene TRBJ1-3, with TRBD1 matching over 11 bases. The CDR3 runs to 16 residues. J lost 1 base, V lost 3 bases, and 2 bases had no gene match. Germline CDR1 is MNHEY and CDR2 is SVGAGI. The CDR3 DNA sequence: TGTGCCAGCAGTTATGGACAGGGGGCATCTGGAAACACCATATATTTT. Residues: CASSYGQGASGNTIYF.

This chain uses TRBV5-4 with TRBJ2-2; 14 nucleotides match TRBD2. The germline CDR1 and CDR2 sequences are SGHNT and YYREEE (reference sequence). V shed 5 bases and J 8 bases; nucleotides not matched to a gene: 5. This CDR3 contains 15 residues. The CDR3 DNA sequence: TGTGCCAGCAGACCGGGACTAGCGGGAGTGGGGGAGCTGTTTTTT. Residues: CASRPGLAGVGELFF. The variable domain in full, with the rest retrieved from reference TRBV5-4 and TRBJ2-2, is ETGVTQSPTHLIKTRGQQVTLRCSSQSGHNTVSWYQQALGQGPQFIFQYYREEENGRGNFPPRFSGLQFPNYSSELNVNALELDDSALYLCASRPGLAGVGELFFGEGSRLTVL.

The CDR3: CSFRVGETQYF. The CDR3 DNA sequence: TGCAGCTTCAGGGTCGGGGAGACCCAGTACTTC. The chain joins TRBV29-1 to TRBJ2-5; weak D call: TRBD1 (5 bases). Germline V lookup: CDR1 SQVTM, CDR2 ANQGSEA. Trimming shortened V by 8 bases and J by 5 bases, and 12 bases separated the two germline ends. The CDR3 is made up of 11 amino acids. The full variable domain, in which reference TRBV29-1 and TRBJ2-5 provide the parts outside the CDR3, is SAVISQKPSRDICQRGTSLTIQCQVDSQVTMMFWYRQQPGQSLTLIATANQGSEATYESGFVIDKFPISRPNLTFSTLTVSNMSPEDSSIYLCSFRVGETQYFGPGTRLLVL.

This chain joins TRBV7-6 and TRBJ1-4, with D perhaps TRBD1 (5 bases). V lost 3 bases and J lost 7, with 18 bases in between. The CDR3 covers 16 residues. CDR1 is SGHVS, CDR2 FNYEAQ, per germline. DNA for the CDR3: TGTGCCAGCAGCTTGCGACAGTCCTCGTTGGTTGAAAAACTGTTTTTT. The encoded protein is CASSLRQSSLVEKLFF.

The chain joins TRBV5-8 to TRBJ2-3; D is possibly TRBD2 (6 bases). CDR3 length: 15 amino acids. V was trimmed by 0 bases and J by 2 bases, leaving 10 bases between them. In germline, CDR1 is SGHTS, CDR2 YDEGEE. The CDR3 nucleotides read TGTGCCAGCAGCTTGGGGGGGGACTCCACAGATACGCAGTATTTT. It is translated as CASSLGGDSTDTQYF.

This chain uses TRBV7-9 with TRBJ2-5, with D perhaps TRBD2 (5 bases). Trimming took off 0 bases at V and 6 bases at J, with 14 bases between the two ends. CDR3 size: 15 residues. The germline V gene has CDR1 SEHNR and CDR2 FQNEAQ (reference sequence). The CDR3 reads CASSLALGGLKTQYF. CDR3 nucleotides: TGTGCCAGCAGCTTAGCATTGGGCGGACTCAAGACCCAGTACTTC.

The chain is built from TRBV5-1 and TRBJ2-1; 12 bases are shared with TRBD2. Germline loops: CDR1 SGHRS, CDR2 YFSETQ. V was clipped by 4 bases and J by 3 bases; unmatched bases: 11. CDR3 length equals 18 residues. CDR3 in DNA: TGCGCCAGCAGCCTTATCCCCCCACTAGCGGGGGGCTACAATGAGCAGTTCTTC. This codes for CASSLIPPLAGGYNEQFF.

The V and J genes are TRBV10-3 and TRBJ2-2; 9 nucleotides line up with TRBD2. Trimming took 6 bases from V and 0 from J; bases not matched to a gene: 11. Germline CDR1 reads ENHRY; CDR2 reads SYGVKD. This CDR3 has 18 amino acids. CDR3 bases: TGTGCCATCAGCGGGAGGTCTAGCGGGGTTGCGAACACCGGGGAGCTGTTTTTT. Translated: CAISGRSSGVANTGELFF.

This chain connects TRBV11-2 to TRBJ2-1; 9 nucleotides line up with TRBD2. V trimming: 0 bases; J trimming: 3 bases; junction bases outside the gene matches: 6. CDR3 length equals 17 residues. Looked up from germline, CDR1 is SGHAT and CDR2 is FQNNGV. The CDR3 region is CASSLDPASGVYNEQFF. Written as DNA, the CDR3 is TGTGCCAGCAGCTTAGATCCGGCTAGCGGGGTCTACAATGAGCAGTTCTTC.

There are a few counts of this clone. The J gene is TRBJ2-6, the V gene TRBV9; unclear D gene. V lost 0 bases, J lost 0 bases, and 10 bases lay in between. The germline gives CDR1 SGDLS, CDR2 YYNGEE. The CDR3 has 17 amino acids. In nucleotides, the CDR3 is TGTGCCAGCAGCGTAGTTGGCACCCACTCTGGGGCCAACGTCCTGACTTTC. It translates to CASSVVGTHSGANVLTF.

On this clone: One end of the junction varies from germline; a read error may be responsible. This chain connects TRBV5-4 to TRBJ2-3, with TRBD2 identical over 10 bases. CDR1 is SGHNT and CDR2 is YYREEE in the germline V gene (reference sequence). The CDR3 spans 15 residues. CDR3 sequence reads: CAGSFSGGSGDTQYF. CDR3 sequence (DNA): TGTGCCGGCAGTTTTAGCGGGGGGTCCGGGGATACGCAGTATTTT.

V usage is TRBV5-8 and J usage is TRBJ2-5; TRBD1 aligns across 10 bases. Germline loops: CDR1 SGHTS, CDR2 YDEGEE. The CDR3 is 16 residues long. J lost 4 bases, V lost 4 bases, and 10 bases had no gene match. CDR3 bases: TGTGCCAGCAGCAAATCCGGGACAGGGGAGGGAGAGACCCAGTACTTC. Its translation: CASSKSGTGEGETQYF.

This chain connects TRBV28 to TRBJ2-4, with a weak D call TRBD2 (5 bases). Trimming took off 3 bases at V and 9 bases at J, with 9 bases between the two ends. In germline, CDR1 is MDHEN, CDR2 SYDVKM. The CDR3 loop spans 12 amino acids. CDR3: CASSLARGIQYF. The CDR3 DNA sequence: TGTGCCAGCAGTTTGGCCCGGGGCATTCAGTACTTC.

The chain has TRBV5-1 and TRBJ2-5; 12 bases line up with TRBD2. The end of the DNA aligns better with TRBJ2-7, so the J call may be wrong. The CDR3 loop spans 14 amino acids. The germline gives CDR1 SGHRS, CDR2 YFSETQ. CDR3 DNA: TGCGCCAGCGGCTGGACTAGCGGGGACTACGAGCAGTACTTC. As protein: CASGWTSGDYEQYF.

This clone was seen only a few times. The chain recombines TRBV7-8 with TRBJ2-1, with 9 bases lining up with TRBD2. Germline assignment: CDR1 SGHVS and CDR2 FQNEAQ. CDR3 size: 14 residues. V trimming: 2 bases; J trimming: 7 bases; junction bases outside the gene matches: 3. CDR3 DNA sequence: TGTGCCAGCAGCTTAATTAGCGGGAGAAATGAGCAGTTCTTC. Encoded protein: CASSLISGRNEQFF.

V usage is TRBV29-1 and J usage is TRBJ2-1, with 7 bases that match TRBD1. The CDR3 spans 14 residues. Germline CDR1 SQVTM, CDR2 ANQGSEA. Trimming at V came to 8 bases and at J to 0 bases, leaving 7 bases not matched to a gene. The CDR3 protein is CSSIGDSSYNEQFF. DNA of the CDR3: TGCAGCTCAATCGGGGACAGCTCCTACAATGAGCAGTTCTTC.

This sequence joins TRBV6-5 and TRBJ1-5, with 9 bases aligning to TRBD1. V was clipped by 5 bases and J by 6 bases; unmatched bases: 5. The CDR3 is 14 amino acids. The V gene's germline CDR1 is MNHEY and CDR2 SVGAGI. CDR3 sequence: CASSKGQGRQPQHF. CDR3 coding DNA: TGTGCCAGCAGTAAGGGACAGGGACGTCAGCCCCAGCATTTT.

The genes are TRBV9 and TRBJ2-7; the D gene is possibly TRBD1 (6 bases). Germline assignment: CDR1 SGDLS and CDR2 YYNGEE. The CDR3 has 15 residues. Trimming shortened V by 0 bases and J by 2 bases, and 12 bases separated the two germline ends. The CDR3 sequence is CASSVVPGDTYEQYF. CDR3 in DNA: TGTGCCAGCAGCGTAGTGCCAGGGGATACCTACGAGCAGTACTTC.

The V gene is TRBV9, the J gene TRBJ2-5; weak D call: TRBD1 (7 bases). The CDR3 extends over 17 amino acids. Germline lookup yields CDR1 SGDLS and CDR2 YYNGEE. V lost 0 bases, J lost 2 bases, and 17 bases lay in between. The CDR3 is CASSVGLVSGGQETQYF. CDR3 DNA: TGTGCCAGCAGCGTAGGCTTAGTGTCAGGGGGGCAAGAGACCCAGTACTTC. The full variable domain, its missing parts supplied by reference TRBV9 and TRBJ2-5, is DSGVTQTPKHLITATGQRVTLRCSPRSGDLSVYWYQQSLDQGLQFLIQYYNGEERAKGNILERFSAQQFPDLHSELNLSSLELGDSALYFCASSVGLVSGGQETQYFGPGTRLLVL.

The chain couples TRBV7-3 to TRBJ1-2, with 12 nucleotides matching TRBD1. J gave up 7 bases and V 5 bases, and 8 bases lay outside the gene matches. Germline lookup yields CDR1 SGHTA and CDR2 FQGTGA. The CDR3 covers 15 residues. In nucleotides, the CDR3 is TGTGCCAGCAGCATCTCGGGACAGGGGGCCGGTGGCTACACCTTC. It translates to CASSISGQGAGGYTF.

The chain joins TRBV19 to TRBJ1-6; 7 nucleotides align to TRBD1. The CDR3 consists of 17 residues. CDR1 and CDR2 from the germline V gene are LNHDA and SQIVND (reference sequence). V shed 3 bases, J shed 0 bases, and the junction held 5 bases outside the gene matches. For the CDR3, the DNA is TGTGCCAGTAGTATTACCCAGGGGGTCTCCTATAATTCACCCCTCCACTTT. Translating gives CASSITQGVSYNSPLHF.

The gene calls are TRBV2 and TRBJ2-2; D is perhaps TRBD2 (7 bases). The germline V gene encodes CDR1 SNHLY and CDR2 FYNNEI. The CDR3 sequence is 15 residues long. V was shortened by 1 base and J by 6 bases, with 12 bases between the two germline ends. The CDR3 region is CASSEVGGLAGELFF. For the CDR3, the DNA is TGTGCCAGCAGTGAAGTGGGGGGGCTGGCCGGGGAGCTGTTTTTT.

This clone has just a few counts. The CDR3 coding sequence is TGCAGCGTTGAAGGGGCTCAGGGATCCGGGGCCAACGTCCTGACTTTC. Amino acids: CSVEGAQGSGANVLTF. The gene calls are TRBV29-1 and TRBJ2-6; D might be TRBD1 (5 bases). Germline values: CDR1 SQVTM, CDR2 ANQGSEA. This CDR3 spans 16 amino acids. The V and J ends lost 1 base and 4 bases respectively, with 14 bases between them. Using reference TRBV29-1 and TRBJ2-6 for the parts outside the CDR3, the full variable domain is SAVISQKPSRDICQRGTSLTIQCQVDSQVTMMFWYRQQPGQSLTLIATANQGSEATYESGFVIDKFPISRPNLTFSTLTVSNMSPEDSSIYLCSVEGAQGSGANVLTFGAGSRLTVL.

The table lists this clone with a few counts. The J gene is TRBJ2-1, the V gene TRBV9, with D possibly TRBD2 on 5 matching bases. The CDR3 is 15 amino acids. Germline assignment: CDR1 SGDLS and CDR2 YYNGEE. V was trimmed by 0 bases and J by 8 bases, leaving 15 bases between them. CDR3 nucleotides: TGTGCCAGCAGCGTAGTTGTGGGAGCATCGGATGAGCAGTTCTTC. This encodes CASSVVVGASDEQFF.

In DNA form, the CDR3 reads TGTGCCATCAGTGAACCGGGACAGGGTACCCGCATTCAGTACTTC. Translation: CAISEPGQGTRIQYF. The rearrangement links TRBV10-3 to TRBJ2-4; 9 positions match TRBD1. Germline V gene lookup returns CDR1 ENHRY and CDR2 SYGVKD. V gave up 3 bases and J gave up 9 bases; unmatched junction bases: 9. This CDR3 has 15 residues.

This chain's CDR3 is CASSQEAGVGTDTQYF. The CDR3 DNA reads TGTGCCAGCAGCCAAGAGGCGGGAGTAGGCACAGATACGCAGTATTTT. The gene calls are TRBV4-2 and TRBJ2-3, with 7 positions matching TRBD2. The CDR3 extends over 16 amino acids. Per the germline V gene, CDR1 is LGHNA and CDR2 is YNFKEQ. The J segment lost 1 base and the V segment lost 0 bases, leaving 4 bases of the junction unmatched.

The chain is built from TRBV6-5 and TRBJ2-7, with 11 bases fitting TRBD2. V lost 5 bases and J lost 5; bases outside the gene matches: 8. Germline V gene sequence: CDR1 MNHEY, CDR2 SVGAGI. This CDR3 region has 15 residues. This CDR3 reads CASSPEPGLADEQYF. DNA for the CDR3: TGTGCCAGCAGTCCCGAACCGGGACTAGCGGACGAGCAGTACTTC.